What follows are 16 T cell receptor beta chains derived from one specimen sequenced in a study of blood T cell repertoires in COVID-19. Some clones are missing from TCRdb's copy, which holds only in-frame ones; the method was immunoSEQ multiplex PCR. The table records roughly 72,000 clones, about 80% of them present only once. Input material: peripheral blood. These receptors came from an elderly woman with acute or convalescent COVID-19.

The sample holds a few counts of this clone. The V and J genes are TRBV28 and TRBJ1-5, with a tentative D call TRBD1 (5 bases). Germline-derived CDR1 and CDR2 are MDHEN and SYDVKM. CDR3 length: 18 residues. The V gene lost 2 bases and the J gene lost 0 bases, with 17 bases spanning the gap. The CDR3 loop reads CASSLPRDSAYSNQPQHF. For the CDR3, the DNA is TGTGCCAGCAGTTTACCCCGCGACAGTGCTTATAGCAATCAGCCCCAGCATTTT.

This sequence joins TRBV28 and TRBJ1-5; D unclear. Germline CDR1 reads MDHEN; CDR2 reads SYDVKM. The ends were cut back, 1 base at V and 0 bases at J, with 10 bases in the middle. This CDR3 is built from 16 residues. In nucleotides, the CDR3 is TGTGCCAGCAGTTTATCTAATAGACTTAGCAATCAGCCCCAGCATTTT. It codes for CASSLSNRLSNQPQHF.

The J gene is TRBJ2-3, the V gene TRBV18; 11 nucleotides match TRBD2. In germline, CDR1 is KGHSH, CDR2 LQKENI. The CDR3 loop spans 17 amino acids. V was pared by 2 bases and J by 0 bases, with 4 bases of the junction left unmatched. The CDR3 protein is CASSPRGLAVSTDTQYF. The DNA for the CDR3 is TGTGCCAGCTCACCAAGGGGACTAGCGGTTAGCACAGATACGCAGTATTTT.

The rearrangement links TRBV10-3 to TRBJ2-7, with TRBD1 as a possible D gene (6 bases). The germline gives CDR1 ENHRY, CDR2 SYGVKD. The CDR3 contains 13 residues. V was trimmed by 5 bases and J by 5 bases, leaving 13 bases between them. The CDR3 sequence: CAISRIAGDEQYF. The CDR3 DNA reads TGTGCCATCAGTCGTATTGCAGGGGACGAGCAGTACTTC.

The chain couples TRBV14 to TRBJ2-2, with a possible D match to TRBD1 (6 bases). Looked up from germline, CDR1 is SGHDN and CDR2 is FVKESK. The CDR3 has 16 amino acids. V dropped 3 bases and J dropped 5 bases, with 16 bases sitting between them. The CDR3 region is CASSQIMGARTGELFF. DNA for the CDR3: TGTGCCAGCAGCCAGATCATGGGGGCGCGAACCGGGGAGCTGTTTTTT.

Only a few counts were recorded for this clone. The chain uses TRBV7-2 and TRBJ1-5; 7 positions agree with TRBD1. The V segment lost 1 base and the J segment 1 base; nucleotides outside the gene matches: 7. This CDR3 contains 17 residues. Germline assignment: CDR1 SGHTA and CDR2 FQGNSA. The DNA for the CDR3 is TGTGCCAGCAGCTTAGTAGGAGGGGGCGGGAGCAATCAGCCCCAGCATTTT. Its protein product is CASSLVGGGGSNQPQHF.

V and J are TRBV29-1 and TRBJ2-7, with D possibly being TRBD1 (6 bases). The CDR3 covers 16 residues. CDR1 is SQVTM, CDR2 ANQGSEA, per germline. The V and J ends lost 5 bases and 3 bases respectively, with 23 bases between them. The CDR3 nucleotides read TGCAGCGTTTCAGGGGTCCCCAAGTCAGGTCACTACGAGCAGTACTTC. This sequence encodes CSVSGVPKSGHYEQYF.

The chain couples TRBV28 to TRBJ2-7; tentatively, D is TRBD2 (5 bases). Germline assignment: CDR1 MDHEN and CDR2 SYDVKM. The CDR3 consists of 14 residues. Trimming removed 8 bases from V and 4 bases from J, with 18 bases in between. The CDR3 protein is CASGTPGSLYEQYF. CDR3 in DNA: TGTGCCAGCGGAACCCCTGGGAGCTTATACGAGCAGTACTTC. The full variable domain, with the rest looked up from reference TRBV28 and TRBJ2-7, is DVKVTQSSRYLVKRTGEKVFLECVQDMDHENMFWYRQDPGLGLRLIYFSYDVKMKEKGDIPEGYSVSREKKERFSLILESASTNQTSMYLCASGTPGSLYEQYFGPGTRLTVT.

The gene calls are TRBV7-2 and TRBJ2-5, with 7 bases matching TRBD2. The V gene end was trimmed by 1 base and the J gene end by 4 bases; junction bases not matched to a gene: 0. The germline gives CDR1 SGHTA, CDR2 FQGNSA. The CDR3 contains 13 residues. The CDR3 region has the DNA TGTGCCAGCAGCTTAGGCGGGGGAGAGACCCAGTACTTC. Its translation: CASSLGGGETQYF.

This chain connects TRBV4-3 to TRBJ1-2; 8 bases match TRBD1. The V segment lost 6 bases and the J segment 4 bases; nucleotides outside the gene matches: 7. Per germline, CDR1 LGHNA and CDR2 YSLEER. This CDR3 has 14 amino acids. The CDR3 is CASRPGQGIYGYTF. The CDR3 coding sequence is TGCGCCAGCAGACCCGGACAGGGAATCTATGGCTACACCTTC.

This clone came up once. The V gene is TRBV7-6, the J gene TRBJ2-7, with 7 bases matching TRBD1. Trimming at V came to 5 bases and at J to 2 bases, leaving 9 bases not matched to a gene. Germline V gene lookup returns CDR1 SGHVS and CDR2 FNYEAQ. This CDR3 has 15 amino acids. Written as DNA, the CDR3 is TGTGCCAGCAGCCTCCGACAGGGTACGACCTACGAGCAGTACTTC. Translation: CASSLRQGTTYEQYF.

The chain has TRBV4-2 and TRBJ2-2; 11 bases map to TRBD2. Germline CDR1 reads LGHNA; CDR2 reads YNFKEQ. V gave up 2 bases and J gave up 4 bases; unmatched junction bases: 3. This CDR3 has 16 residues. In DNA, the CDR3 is TGTGCCAGCAGCCAAACTAGCGGGAGATCCACCGGGGAGCTGTTTTTT. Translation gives CASSQTSGRSTGELFF.

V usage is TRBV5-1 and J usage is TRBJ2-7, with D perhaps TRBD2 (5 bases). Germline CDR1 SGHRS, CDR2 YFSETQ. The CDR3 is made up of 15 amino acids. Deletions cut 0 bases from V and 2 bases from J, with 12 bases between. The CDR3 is CASSLAVASPYEQYF. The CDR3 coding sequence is TGCGCCAGCAGCTTGGCCGTAGCGTCCCCCTACGAGCAGTACTTC.

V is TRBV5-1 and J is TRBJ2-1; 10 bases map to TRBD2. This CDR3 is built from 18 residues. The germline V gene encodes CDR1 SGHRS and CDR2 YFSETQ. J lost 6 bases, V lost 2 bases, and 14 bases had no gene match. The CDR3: CASSLGLAVRLAGNEQFF. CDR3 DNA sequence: TGCGCCAGCAGCTTAGGACTAGCGGTACGGCTTGCGGGCAATGAGCAGTTCTTC.

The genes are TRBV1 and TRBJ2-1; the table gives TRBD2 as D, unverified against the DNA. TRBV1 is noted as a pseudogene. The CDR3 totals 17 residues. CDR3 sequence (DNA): TGCACCAGCAGCCAAAGGAGTCCTTCTAGCGTAGGCAATGAGCAGTTCTTC. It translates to CTSSQRSPSSVGNEQFF.

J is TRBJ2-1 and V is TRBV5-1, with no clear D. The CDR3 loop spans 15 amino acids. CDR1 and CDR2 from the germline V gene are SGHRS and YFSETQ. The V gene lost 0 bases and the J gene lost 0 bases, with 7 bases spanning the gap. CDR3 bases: TGCGCCAGCAGCTTGGCCTCTTCCTCCTACAATGAGCAGTTCTTC. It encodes CASSLASSSYNEQFF. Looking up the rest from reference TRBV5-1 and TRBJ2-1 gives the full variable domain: KAGVTQTPRYLIKTRGQQVTLSCSPISGHRSVSWYQQTPGQGLQFLFEYFSETQRNKGNFPGRFSGRQFSNSRSEMNVSTLELGDSALYLCASSLASSSYNEQFFGPGTRLTVL.